This T cell receptor (beta chain) was sequenced for a study of cytotoxic CD8 clonotypes in ibrutinib-treated CLL. Study-level background: Median treatment time before response sampling was 12 months, range 6 to 36.

Profiled with immunoSEQ multiplex PCR; TCRdb holds only in-frame clones, not every one. The repertoire has about 21,000 clones, about 68% of them found once; the top ten carry approximately 24%. V was trimmed by 0 bases and J by 2 bases, leaving 8 bases between them. Germline CDR1 is SEHNR and CDR2 is FQNEAQ (reference sequence). This CDR3 contains 15 residues. The clonotype was recovered from a human donor with chronic lymphocytic leukemia. The rearrangement uses TRBV7-9 and TRBJ2-1; a weak D match, TRBD1 (6 bases). The sample in question was PBMCs, obtained before ibrutinib treatment. The CDR3 reads CASSLARGAYNEQFF. CDR3 nucleotide sequence: TGTGCCAGCAGCTTAGCCAGGGGCGCCTACAATGAGCAGTTCTTC.